The rows below give T cell receptor beta chains drawn from one sample of a study of T cells in Graves' hyperthyroidism and ophthalmopathy. TCRdb fed the multiplex PCR reads into MiXCR, producing one record per CDR3 protein. The sample yields 380,000 or so distinct CDR3 sequences, approximately 14% seen once. What was sequenced was blood. The source of these receptors is a woman in her twenties or thirties with Graves' hyperthyroidism. The conserved cysteine and the conserved F or W are not part of the CDR3 here.

j_call	v_call	cdr3_aa
TRBJ2-6	TRBV18	ASSRAGGDGANVLT
TRBJ1-1	TRBV4-1	ASSQTTRMNTEAF
TRBJ1-1	TRBV5-1	ASSLMPAVPEAF
TRBJ1-2	TRBV5-1	ASSELLNYGYT
TRBJ1-1	TRBV6-1	ASSEGRNTEAF
TRBJ2-2	TRBV3-1	ASSRGLAGTNTGELF
TRBJ2-3	TRBV14	ASSPTQY
TRBJ1-1	TRBV5-1	ASSVRSQAASTEAF
TRBJ1-1	TRBV7-8	ASSLVRASGTEAF
TRBJ2-7	TRBV30	AWTGGEGIYEQY
TRBJ2-3	TRBV5-1	ASSLTSSYTDTQY
TRBJ2-1	TRBV11-2	ASSPGRVAGVHEQF
TRBJ2-1	TRBV7-9	ASSLWAGWDEQF
TRBJ1-1	TRBV2	ASSLGKQTNAEAF
TRBJ2-3	TRBV6-2/TRBV6-3	ASSDGTYTQY
TRBJ1-2	TRBV15	ATTFSRGDYGYT
TRBJ2-7	TRBV6-2/TRBV6-3	ASSYAGNYEQY
TRBJ2-3	TRBV20-1	SAITRLAASTDTQY
TRBJ2-7	TRBV28	ASNLGGTSTYEQY
TRBJ2-5	TRBV6-1	ASSFLTGEHETQY
TRBJ2-3	TRBV4-3	ASSQGLGEDTQY
TRBJ1-2	TRBV6-1	ASSERSGVGYT
TRBJ2-3	TRBV20-1	SPWTSEADTQY
TRBJ2-1	TRBV12-3/TRBV12-4	ASSPTTGNSYNEQF
TRBJ1-6	TRBV25-1	ASSARSSYNSPLH
TRBJ2-1	TRBV20-1	SAPTNTGINEQF
TRBJ1-5	TRBV27	ASRETADGQPQH
TRBJ2-7	TRBV7-2	ASSFTGTYEQY
TRBJ2-7	TRBV6-2/TRBV6-3	ASSRAWDEQY
TRBJ1-2	TRBV6-5	ASSYSISSAPVYGYT
TRBJ2-7	TRBV10-3	AISESLRGLYEQY
TRBJ1-5	TRBV28	ASSLGQGKQPQH